The entry below describes one T cell receptor (beta chain). The CDR3 consists of 14 residues. The germline V gene has CDR1 KGHSY and CDR2 FQNENV. With V trimmed by 0 bases and J by 4 bases, 1 base remained unmatched. This sample is part of a study of blood T cell repertoires in COVID-19. Study-level background: Spain, Italy and the United States supplied samples that represented acute and convalescent COVID-19. The cDNA or gDNA used as material had been derived from T cells, B-cell-depleted T cells, or PBMCs.

Sequencing was performed with immunoSEQ multiplex PCR; in TCRdb, only in-frame clones are kept and a portion is missing. The profile shows some 260,000 clones, roughly 91% of them singletons. The clonotype comes from a woman aged 35 to 49 who had recovered from COVID-19. V and J are TRBV16 and TRBJ1-1, with 8 nucleotides matching TRBD1. Sequenced input: peripheral blood. The CDR3 DNA sequence: TGTGCCAGCAGCCAATCCAGGGGGCTCACTGAAGCTTTCTTT. Its translation: CASSQSRGLTEAFF.